This T cell receptor (beta chain) is from a study of metastatic and nonmetastatic thyroid tumors. Study in general: The comparison covered peripheral blood and tumor or nodule tissue in malignant and benign thyroid patients.

This clone was observed many times. Germline loops: CDR1 DFQATT, CDR2 SNEGSKA (reference sequence). J was trimmed by 3 bases and V by 0 bases; bases with no gene match: 4. This CDR3 has 14 residues. As processed by the authors: To classify distant metastasis in papillary thyroid cancer, a model was built from CDR3 differences across clinicopathological groups. TCRdb re-analyzed the PCR reads through MiXCR. The V and J calls and clone size are TCRdb's, not the authors'. The sample consists of some 40,000 clones, approximately 25% of them appearing once. Thyroid surgery was performed in patients who had received no treatment beforehand.

Sequenced material: tumor tissue. The gene calls are TRBV20-1 and TRBJ1-1, with 7 bases fitting TRBD1. The clonotype originates from a female donor with papillary thyroid cancer or a benign thyroid nodule (not recorded which). Some clones in this sample may be carry-over from other donors' samples. In DNA, the CDR3 is TGCAGTGCTAGAGATCCCAGGGGGGACACTGAAGCTTTCTTT. Protein sequence: CSARDPRGDTEAFF.